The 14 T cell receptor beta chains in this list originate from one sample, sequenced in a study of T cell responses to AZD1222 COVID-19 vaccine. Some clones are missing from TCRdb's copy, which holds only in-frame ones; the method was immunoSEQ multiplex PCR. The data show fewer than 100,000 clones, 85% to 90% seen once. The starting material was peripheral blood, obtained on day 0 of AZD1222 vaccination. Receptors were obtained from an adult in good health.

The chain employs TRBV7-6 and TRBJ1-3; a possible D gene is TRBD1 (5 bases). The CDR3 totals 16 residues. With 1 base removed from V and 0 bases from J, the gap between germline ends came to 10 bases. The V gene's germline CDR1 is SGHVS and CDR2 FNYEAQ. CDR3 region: CASSLGGGNSGNTIYF. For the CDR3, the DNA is TGTGCCAGCAGCTTAGGTGGGGGAAACTCTGGAAACACCATATATTTT.

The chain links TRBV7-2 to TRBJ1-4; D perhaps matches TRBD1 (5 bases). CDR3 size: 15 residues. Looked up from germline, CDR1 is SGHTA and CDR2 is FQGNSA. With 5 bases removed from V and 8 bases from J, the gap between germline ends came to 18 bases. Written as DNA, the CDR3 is TGTGCCAGCAGCCTAGTGGGGGGATACGGGGAAAAACTGTTTTTT. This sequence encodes CASSLVGGYGEKLFF. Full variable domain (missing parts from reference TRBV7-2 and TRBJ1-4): GAGVSQSPSNKVTEKGKDVELRCDPISGHTALYWYRQSLGQGLEFLIYFQGNSAPDKSGLPSDRFSAERTGGSVSTLTIQRTQQEDSAVYLCASSLVGGYGEKLFFGSGTQLSVL.

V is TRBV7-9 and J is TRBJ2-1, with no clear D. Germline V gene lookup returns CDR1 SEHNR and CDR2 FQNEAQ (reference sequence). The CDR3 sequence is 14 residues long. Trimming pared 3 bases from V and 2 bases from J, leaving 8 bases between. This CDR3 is CASSLADPYNEQFF. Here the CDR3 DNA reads TGTGCCAGCAGCTTGGCGGACCCCTACAATGAGCAGTTCTTC.

CDR3 amino acids: CASSTRLREQYF. As DNA, the CDR3 is TGTGCCAGCAGTACCCGGTTGAGAGAGCAGTACTTC. This chain joins TRBV6-2 or TRBV6-3 and TRBJ2-7; D not resolved. The CDR3 has 12 amino acids. Germline lookup yields CDR1 MNHEY and CDR2 SVGEGT. The ends were cut back, 5 bases at V and 7 bases at J, with 12 bases in the middle.

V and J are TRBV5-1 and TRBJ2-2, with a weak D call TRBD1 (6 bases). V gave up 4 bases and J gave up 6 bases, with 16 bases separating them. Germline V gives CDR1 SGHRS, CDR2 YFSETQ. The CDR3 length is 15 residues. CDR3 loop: CASSQMVGGSGELFF. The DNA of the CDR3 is TGCGCCAGCAGCCAGATGGTAGGGGGATCCGGGGAGCTGTTTTTT.

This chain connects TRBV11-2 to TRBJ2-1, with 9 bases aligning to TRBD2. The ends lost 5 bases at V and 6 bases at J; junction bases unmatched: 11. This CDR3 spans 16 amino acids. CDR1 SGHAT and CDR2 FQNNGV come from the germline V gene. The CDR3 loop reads CASSTRRSGGFNEQFF. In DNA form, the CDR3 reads TGTGCCAGCAGCACCCGCCGGAGCGGGGGGTTCAATGAGCAGTTCTTC.

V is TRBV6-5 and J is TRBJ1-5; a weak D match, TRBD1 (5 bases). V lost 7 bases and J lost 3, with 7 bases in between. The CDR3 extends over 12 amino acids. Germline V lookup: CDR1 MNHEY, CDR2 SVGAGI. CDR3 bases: TGTGCCAGCAACAGGTACAATCAGCCCCAGCATTTT. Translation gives CASNRYNQPQHF.

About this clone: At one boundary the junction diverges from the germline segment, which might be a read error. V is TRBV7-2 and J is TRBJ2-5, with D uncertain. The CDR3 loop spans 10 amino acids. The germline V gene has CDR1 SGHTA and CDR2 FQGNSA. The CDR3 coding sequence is TGTGCCAGCAGCTTATATTCGGTGAACTTC. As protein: CASSLYSVNF.

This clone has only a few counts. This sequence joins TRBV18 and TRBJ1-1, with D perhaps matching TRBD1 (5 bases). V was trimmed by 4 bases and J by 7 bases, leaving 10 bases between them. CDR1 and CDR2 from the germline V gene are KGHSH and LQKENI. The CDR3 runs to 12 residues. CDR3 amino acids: CASSRTGREAFF. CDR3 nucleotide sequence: TGTGCCAGCTCACGGACGGGACGTGAAGCTTTCTTT.

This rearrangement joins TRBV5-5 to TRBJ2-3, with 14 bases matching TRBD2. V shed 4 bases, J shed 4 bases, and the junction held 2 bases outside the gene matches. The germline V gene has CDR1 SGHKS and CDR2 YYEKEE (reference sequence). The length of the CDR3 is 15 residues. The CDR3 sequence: CASSGLAGGADTQYF. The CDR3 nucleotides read TGTGCCAGCAGCGGACTAGCGGGGGGTGCAGATACGCAGTATTTT.

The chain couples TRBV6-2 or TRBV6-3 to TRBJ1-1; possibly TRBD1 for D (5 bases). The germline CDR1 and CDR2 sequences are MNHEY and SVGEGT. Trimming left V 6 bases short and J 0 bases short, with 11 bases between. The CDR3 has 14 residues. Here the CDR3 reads CASRPAGLNTEAFF. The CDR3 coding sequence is TGTGCCAGCAGACCTGCGGGGCTGAACACTGAAGCTTTCTTT.

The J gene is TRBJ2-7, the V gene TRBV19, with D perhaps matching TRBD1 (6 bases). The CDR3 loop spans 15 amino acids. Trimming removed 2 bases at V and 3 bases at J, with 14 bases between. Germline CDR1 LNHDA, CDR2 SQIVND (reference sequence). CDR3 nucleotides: TGTGCCAGTAGTATAACTTCCGAGACAGGCTACGAGCAGTACTTC. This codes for CASSITSETGYEQYF.

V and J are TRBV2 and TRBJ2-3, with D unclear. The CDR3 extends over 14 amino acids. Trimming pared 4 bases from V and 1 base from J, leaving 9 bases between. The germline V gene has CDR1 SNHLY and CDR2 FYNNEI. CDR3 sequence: CASSGILGTDTQYF. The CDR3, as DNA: TGTGCCAGCAGTGGGATCCTAGGCACAGATACGCAGTATTTT.

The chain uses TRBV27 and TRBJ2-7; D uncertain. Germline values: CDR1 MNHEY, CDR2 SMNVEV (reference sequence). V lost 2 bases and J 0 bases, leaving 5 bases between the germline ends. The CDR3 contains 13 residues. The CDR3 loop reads CASSLHTSYEQYF. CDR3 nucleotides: TGTGCCAGCAGTTTACACACCTCCTACGAGCAGTACTTC.